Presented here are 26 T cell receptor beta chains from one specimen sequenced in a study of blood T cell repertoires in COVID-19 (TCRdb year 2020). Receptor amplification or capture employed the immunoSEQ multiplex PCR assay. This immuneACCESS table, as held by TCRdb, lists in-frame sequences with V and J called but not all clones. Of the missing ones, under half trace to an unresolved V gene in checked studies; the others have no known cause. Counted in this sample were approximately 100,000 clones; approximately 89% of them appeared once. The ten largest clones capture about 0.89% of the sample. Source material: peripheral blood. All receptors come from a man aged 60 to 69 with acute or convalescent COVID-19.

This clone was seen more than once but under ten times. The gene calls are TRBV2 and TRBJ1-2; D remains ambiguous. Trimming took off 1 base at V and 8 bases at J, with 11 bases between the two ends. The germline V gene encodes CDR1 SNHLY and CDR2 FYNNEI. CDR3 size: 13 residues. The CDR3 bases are TGTGCCAGCAGTGAAGGGGCATCGGGAGGCTACACCTTC. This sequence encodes CASSEGASGGYTF.

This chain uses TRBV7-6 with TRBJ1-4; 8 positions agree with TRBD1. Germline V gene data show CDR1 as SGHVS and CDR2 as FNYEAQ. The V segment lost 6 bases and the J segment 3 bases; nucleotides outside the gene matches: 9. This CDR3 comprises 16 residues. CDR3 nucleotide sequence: TGTGCCAGCAGTTTAACAGGGGGGAGCGCTAATGAAAAACTGTTTTTT. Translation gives CASSLTGGSANEKLFF.

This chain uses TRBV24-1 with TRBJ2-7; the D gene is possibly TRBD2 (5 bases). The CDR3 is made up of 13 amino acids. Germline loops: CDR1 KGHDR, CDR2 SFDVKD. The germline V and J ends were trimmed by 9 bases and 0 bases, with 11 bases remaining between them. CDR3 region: CATGTRDSYEQYV. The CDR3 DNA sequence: TGTGCCACCGGTACCCGGGACTCCTACGAGCAGTACGTC.

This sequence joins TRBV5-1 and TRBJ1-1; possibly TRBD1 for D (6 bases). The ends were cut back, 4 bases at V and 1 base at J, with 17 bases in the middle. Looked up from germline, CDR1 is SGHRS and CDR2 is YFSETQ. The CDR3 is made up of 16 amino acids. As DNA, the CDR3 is TGCGCCAGCAGCCCGAAAGGACAGCTCGCGAACACTGAAGCTTTCTTT. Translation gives CASSPKGQLANTEAFF.

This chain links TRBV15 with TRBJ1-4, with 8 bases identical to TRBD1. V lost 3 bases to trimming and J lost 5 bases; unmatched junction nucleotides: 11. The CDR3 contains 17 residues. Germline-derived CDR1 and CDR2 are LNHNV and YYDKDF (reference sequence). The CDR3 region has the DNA TGTGCCACCAGCAGTACCCTATTCCGGGACAGGAATGAAAAACTGTTTTTT. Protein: CATSSTLFRDRNEKLFF.

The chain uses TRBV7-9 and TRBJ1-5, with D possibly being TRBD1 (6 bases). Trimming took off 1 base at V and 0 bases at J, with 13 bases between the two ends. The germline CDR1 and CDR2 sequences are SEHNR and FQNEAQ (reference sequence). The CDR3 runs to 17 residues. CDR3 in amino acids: CASSLDFGGYSNQPQHF. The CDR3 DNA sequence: TGTGCCAGCAGCTTAGATTTTGGGGGCTATAGCAATCAGCCCCAGCATTTT.

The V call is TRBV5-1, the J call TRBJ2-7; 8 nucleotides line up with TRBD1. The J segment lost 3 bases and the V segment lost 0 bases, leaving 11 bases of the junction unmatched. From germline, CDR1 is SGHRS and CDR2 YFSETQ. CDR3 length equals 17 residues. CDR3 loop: CASSLARQTGGFYEQYF. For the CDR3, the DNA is TGCGCCAGCAGCTTGGCCCGACAAACAGGGGGATTCTACGAGCAGTACTTC.

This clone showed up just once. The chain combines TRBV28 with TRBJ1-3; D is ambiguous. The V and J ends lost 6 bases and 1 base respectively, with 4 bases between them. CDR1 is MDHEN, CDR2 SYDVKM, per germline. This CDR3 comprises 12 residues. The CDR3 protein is CASSRSGNTIYF. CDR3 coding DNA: TGTGCCAGCAGCCGGTCTGGAAACACCATATATTTT.

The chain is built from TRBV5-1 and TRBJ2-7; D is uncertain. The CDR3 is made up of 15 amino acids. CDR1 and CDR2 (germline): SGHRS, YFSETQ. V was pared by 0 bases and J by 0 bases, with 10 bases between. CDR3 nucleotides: TGCGCCAGCAGCTTGGAATTTCACAGCTCCTACGAGCAGTACTTC. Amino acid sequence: CASSLEFHSSYEQYF. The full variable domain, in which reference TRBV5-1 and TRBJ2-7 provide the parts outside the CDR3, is KAGVTQTPRYLIKTRGQQVTLSCSPISGHRSVSWYQQTPGQGLQFLFEYFSETQRNKGNFPGRFSGRQFSNSRSEMNVSTLELGDSALYLCASSLEFHSSYEQYFGPGTRLTVT.

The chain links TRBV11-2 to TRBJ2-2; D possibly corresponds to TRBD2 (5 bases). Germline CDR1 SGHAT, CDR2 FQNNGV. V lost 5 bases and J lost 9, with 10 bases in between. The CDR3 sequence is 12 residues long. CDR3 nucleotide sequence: TGTGCCAGCAGCCCCAGCGGCAGGGAGCTGTTTTTT. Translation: CASSPSGRELFF. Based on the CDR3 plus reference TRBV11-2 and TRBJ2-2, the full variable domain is EAGVAQSPRYKIIEKRQSVAFWCNPISGHATLYWYQQILGQGPKLLIQFQNNGVVDDSQLPKDRFSAERLKGVDSTLKIQPAKLEDSAVYLCASSPSGRELFFGEGSRLTVL.

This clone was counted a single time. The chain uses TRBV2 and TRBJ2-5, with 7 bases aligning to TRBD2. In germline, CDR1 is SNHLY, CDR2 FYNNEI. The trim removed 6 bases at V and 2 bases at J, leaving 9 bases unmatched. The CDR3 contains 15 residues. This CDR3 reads CASSAWSAGQETQYF. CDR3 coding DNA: TGTGCCAGCAGCGCCTGGTCAGCGGGACAAGAGACCCAGTACTTC.

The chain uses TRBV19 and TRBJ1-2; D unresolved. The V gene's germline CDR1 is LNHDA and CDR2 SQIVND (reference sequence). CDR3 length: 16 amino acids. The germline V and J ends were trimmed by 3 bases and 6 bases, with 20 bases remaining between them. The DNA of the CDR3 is TGTGCCAGTAGTATCTCCCGGGGAGGGTTAGGCGATGGCTACACCTTC. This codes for CASSISRGGLGDGYTF.

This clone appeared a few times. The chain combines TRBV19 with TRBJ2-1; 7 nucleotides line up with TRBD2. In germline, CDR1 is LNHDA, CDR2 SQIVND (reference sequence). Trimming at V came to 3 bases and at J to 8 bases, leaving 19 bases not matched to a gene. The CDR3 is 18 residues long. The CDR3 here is CASSIPVYVGREWDEQFF. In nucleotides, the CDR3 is TGTGCCAGTAGTATTCCCGTGTATGTAGGGCGGGAGTGGGATGAGCAGTTCTTC.

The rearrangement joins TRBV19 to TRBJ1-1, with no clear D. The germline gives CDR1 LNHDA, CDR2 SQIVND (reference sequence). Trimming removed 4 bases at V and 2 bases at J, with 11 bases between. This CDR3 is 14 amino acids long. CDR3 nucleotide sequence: TGTGCCAGTAGTACCCAGAGGGTCAACACTGAAGCTTTCTTT. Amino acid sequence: CASSTQRVNTEAFF. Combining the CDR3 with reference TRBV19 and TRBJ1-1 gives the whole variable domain DGGITQSPKYLFRKEGQNVTLSCEQNLNHDAMYWYRQDPGQGLRLIYYSQIVNDFQKGDIAEGYSVSREKKESFPLTVTSAQKNPTAFYLCASSTQRVNTEAFFGQGTRLTVV.

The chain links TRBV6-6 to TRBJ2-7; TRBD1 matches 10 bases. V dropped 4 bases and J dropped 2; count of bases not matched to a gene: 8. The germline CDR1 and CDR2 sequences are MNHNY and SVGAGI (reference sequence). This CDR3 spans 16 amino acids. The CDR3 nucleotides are TGTGCCAGCAGTTCGGGAGGACAGGGGGGCCCCTACGAGCAGTACGTC. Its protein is CASSSGGQGGPYEQYV.

The CDR3 nucleotides read TGTGCCAGCAGCTGGGACAGGGCGGCCTACACCTTC. Its translation: CASSWDRAAYTF. The V and J genes are TRBV5-4 and TRBJ1-2; 9 positions match TRBD1. CDR1 SGHNT and CDR2 YYREEE come from the germline V gene (reference sequence). The CDR3 runs 12 residues. V was clipped by 3 bases and J by 10 bases; unmatched bases: 4.

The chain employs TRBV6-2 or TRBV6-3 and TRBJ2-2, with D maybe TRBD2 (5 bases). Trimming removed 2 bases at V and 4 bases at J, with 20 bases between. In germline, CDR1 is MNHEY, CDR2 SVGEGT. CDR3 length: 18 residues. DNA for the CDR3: TGTGCCAGCAGTTACGACGGCGCCGGCCAACGGGGCACCGGGGAGCTGTTTTTT. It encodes CASSYDGAGQRGTGELFF.

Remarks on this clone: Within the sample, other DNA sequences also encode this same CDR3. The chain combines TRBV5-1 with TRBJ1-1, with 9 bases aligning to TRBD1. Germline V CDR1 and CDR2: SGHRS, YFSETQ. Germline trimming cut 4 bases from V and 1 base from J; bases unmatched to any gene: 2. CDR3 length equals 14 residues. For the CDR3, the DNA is TGCGCCAGCAGCCGGGGACAGGGGAACACTGAAGCTTTCTTT. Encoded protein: CASSRGQGNTEAFF. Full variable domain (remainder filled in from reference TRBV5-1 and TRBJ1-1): KAGVTQTPRYLIKTRGQQVTLSCSPISGHRSVSWYQQTPGQGLQFLFEYFSETQRNKGNFPGRFSGRQFSNSRSEMNVSTLELGDSALYLCASSRGQGNTEAFFGQGTRLTVV.

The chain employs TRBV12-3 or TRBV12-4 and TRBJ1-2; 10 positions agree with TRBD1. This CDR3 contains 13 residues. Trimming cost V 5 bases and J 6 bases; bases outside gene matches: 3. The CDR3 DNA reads TGTGCCAGCAGTCGGACAGGGGGAAATGGCTACACCTTC. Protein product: CASSRTGGNGYTF.

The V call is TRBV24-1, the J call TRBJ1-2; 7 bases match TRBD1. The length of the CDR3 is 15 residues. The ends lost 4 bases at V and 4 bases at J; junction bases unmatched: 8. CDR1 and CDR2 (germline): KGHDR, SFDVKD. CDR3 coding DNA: TGTGCCACCAGTGACCGACAGGGCGGAATCTATGGCTACACCTTC. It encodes CATSDRQGGIYGYTF.

This chain's CDR3 is CAWRGAGPVHGYTF. CDR3 DNA sequence: TGTGCCTGGAGGGGGGCCGGGCCGGTACACGGCTACACCTTC. The chain links TRBV30 to TRBJ1-2, with a possible D match to TRBD1 (6 bases). This CDR3 is built from 14 residues. Germline V gene lookup returns CDR1 GTSNPN and CDR2 SVGIG (reference sequence). Between the trimmed V and J ends, which lost 3 bases and 8 bases, there was a span of 19 bases.

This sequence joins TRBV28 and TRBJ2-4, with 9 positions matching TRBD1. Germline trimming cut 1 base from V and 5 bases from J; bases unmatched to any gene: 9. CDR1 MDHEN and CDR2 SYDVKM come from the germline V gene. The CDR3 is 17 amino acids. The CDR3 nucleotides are TGTGCCAGCAGTTTATTTGGACCGGGACAGGGACAAAACATTCAGTACTTC. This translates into CASSLFGPGQGQNIQYF.

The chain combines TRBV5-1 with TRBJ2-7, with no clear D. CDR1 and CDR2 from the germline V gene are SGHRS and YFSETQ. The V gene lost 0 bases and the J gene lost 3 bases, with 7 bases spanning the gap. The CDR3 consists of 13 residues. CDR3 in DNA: TGCGCCAGCAGCTTGGGACTGCTCTACGAGCAGTACTTC. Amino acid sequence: CASSLGLLYEQYF.

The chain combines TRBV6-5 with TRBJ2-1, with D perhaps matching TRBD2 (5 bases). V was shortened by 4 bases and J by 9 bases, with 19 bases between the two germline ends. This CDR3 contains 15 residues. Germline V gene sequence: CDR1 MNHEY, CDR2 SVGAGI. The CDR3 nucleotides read TGTGCCAGCAGTTCCCTAGGCCCGCGACGGGGTGAGCAGTTCTTC. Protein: CASSSLGPRRGEQFF.

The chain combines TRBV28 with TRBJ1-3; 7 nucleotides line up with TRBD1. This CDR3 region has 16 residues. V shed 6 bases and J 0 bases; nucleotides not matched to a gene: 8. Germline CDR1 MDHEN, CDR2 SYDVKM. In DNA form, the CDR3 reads TGTGCCAGCAGCCTCCCGACAGGGCTCTCTGGAAACACCATATATTTT. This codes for CASSLPTGLSGNTIYF. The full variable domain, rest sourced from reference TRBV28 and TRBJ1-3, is DVKVTQSSRYLVKRTGEKVFLECVQDMDHENMFWYRQDPGLGLRLIYFSYDVKMKEKGDIPEGYSVSREKKERFSLILESASTNQTSMYLCASSLPTGLSGNTIYFGEGSWLTVV.

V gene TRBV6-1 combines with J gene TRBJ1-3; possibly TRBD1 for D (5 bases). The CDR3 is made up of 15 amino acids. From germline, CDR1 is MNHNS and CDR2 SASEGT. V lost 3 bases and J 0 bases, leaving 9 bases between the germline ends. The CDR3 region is CASSDNRNSGNTIYF. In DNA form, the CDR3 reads TGTGCCAGCAGTGACAACAGGAACTCTGGAAACACCATATATTTT.